This TCR beta chain was retrieved from a study of identical twins. Study conclusions and caveats: Zero-insertion analyses were open to partial confounding by invariant MAIT and iNKT cells.

CDR1 is SEHNR and CDR2 is FQNEAQ in the germline V gene (reference sequence). V shed 1 base and J shed 6 bases, with 13 bases lying between them. CDR3 length: 14 amino acids. Unique molecular identifiers were present on the cDNA, and a universal primer site came from template switching. TCRdb itself ran the 5' RACE reads through MiXCR, one entry per CDR3 protein. The table includes 210,000 or so distinct CDR3 sequences, approximately 15% detected once. About this clonotype: No antigen is known for it.

Another study also made use of these data, one on T cells expressing NK-cell markers. That paper states: Underlying the TCR beta repertoires were sorted CD3+CD56+NKG2C+, CD3+CD56+NKG2C- and CD3+CD56-NKG2C+ T cells. The leading position in the CD3+CD56-NKG2C+ fraction of a few donors also went to these clonotypes.

The TCR originated in a woman aged 18-29 years in good health. Specimen: CD8+ T cells sorted from blood. The rearrangement uses TRBV7-9 and TRBJ2-7; D gene unclear. CDR3 DNA sequence: TGTGCCAGCAGCTTAGTTGGGCGGCCACTCGAGCAGTACTTC. Translation: CASSLVGRPLEQYF.